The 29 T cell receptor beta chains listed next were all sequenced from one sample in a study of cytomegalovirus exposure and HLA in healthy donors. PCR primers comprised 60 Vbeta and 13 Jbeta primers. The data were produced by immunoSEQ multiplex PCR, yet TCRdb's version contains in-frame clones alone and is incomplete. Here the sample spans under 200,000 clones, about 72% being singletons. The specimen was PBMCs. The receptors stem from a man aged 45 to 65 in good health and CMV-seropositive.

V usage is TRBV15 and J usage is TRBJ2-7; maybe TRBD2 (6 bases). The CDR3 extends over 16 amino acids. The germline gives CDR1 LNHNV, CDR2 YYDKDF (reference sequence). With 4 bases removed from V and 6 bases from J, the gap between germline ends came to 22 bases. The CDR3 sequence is CATSIGRGLAGIEQYF. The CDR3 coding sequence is TGTGCCACCAGCATCGGGAGAGGGCTAGCTGGGATCGAGCAGTACTTC.

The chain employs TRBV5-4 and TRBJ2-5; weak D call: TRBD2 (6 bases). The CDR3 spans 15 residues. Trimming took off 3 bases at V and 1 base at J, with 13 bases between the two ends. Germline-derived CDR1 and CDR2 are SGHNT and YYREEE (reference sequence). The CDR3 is CASSSDLAPQETQYF. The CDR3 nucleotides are TGTGCCAGCAGCTCGGATCTAGCGCCCCAAGAGACCCAGTACTTC.

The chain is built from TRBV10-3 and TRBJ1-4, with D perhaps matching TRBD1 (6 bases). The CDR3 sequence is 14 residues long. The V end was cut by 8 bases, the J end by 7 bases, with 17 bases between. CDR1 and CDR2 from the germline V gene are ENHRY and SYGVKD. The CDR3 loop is CAIRNGGGGEKLFF. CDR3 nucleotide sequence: TGTGCCATCCGGAACGGGGGGGGCGGTGAAAAACTGTTTTTT.

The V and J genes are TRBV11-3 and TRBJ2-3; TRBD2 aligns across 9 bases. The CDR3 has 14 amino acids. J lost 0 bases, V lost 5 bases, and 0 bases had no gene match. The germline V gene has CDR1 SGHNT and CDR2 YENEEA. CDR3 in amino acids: CASSLAGSTDTQYF. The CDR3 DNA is TGTGCCAGCAGCCTAGCGGGGAGCACAGATACGCAGTATTTT.

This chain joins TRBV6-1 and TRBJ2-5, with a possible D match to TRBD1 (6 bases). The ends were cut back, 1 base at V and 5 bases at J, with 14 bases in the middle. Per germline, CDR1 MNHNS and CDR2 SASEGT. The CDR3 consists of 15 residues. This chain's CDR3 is CASSEDHPQGETQYF. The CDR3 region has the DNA TGTGCCAGCAGTGAAGATCACCCTCAGGGGGAGACCCAGTACTTC.

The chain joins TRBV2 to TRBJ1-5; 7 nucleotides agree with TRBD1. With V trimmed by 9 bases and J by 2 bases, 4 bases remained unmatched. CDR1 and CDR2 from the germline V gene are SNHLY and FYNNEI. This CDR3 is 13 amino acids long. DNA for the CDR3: TGTGCCAGTCACGACAGGGGCAATCAGCCCCAGCATTTT. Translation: CASHDRGNQPQHF.

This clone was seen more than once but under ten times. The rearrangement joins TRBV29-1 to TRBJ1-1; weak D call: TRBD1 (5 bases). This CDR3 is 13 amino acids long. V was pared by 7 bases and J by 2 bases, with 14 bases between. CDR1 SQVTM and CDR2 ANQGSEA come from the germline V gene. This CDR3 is CSGAGGHNTEAFF. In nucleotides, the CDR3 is TGCAGCGGCGCCGGCGGACACAACACTGAAGCTTTCTTT. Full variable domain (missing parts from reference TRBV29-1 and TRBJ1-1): SAVISQKPSRDICQRGTSLTIQCQVDSQVTMMFWYRQQPGQSLTLIATANQGSEATYESGFVIDKFPISRPNLTFSTLTVSNMSPEDSSIYLCSGAGGHNTEAFFGQGTRLTVV.

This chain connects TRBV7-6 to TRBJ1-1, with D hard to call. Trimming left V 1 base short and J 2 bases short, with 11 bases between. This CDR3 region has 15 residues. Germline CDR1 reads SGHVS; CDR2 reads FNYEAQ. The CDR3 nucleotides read TGTGCCAGCAGCTTAGGAAGACAAGGTAACACTGAAGCTTTCTTT. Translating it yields CASSLGRQGNTEAFF.

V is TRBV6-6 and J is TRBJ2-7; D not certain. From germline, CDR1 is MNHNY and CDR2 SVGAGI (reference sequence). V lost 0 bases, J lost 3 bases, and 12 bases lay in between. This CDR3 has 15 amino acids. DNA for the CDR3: TGTGCCAGCAGTTACTCGATAACACCTGACTACGAGCAGTACTTC. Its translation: CASSYSITPDYEQYF.

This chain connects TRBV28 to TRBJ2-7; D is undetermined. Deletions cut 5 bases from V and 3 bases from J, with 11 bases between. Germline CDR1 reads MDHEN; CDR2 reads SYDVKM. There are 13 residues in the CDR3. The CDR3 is CASSGRPSYEQYF. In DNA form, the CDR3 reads TGTGCCAGCAGTGGCAGGCCGAGCTACGAGCAGTACTTC.

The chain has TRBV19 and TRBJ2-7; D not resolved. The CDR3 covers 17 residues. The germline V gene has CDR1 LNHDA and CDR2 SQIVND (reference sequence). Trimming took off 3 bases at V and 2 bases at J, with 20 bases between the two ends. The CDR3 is CASSIASGQVFTYEQYF. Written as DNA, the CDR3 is TGTGCCAGTAGTATTGCAAGTGGGCAGGTTTTTACCTACGAGCAGTACTTC.

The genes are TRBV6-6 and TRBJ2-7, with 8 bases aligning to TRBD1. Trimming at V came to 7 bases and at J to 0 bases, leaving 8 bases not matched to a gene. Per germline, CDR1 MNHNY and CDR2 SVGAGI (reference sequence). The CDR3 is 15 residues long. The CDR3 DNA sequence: TGTGCCAGCACCGACAGGGGACAGAGCTCCTACGAGCAGTACTTC. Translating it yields CASTDRGQSSYEQYF.

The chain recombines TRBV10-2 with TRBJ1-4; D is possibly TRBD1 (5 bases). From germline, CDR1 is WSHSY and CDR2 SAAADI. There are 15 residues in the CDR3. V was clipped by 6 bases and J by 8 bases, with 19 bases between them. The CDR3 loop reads CASRARGASREKLFF. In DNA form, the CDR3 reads TGCGCCAGCAGGGCACGCGGGGCGAGTCGGGAAAAACTGTTTTTT.

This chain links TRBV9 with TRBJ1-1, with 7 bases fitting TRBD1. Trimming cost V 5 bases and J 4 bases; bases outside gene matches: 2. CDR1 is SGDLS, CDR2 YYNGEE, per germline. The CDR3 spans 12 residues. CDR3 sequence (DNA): TGTGCCAGCAGTAGGGGGCTCACTGAAGCTTTCTTT. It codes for CASSRGLTEAFF.

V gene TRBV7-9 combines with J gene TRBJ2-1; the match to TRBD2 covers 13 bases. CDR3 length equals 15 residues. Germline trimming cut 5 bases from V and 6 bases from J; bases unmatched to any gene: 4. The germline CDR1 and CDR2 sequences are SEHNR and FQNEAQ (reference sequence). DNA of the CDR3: TGTGCCAGCAGCCTACTAGCGGGGGGGCCCAATGAGCAGTTCTTC. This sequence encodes CASSLLAGGPNEQFF.

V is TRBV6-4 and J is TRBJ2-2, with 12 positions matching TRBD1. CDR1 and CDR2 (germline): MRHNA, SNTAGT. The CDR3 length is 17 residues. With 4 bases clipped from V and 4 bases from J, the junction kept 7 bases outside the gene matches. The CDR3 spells CASSAGTGGGGTGELFF. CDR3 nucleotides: TGTGCCAGCAGTGCCGGGACAGGGGGCGGTGGCACCGGGGAGCTGTTTTTT.

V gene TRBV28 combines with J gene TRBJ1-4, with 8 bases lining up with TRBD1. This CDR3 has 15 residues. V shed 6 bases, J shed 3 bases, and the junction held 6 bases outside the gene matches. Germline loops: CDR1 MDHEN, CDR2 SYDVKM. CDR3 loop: CASRWTGTANEKLFF. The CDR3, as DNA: TGTGCCAGCAGATGGACAGGGACGGCTAATGAAAAACTGTTTTTT.

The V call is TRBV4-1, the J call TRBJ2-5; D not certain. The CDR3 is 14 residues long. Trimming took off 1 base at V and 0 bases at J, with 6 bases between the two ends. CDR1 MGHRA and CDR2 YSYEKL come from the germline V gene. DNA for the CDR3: TGCGCCAGCAGCCAAGGAACATACCAAGAGACCCAGTACTTC. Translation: CASSQGTYQETQYF.

The CDR3 region is CASSLRTGGDYEQYF. The CDR3 coding sequence is TGCGCCAGCAGCTTGCGGACAGGAGGAGACTACGAGCAGTACTTC. J is TRBJ2-7 and V is TRBV5-1; 7 bases fit TRBD1. The CDR3 is 15 amino acids. Germline assignment: CDR1 SGHRS and CDR2 YFSETQ. The V and J ends lost 1 base and 3 bases, in that order; junction bases with no gene match: 7.

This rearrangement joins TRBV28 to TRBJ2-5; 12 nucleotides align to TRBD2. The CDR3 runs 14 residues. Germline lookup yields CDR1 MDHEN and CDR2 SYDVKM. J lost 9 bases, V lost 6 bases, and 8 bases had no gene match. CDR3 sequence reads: CASSPGLAGLAQYF. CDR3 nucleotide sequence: TGTGCCAGCAGCCCTGGACTAGCGGGGTTGGCCCAGTACTTC.

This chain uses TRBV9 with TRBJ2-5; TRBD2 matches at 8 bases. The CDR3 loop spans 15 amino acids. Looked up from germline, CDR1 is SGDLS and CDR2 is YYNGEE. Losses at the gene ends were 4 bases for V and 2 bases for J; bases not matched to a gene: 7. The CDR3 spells CASSSNSGIQETQYF. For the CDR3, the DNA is TGTGCCAGCAGCAGCAATAGCGGGATACAAGAGACCCAGTACTTC. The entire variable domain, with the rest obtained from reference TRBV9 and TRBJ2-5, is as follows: DSGVTQTPKHLITATGQRVTLRCSPRSGDLSVYWYQQSLDQGLQFLIQYYNGEERAKGNILERFSAQQFPDLHSELNLSSLELGDSALYFCASSSNSGIQETQYFGPGTRLLVL.

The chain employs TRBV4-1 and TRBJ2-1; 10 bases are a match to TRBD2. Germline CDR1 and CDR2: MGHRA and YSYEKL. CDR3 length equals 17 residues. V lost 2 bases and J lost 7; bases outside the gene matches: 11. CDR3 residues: CASSQSGPSGGGNEQFF. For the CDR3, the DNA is TGCGCCAGCAGCCAATCTGGCCCCAGCGGGGGGGGTAATGAGCAGTTCTTC.

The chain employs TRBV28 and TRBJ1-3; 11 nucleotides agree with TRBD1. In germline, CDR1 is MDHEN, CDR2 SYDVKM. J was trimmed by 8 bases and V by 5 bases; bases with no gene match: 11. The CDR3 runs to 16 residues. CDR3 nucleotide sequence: TGTGCCAGCAGTCCCATATGGGGACAGGGGGAGTACACCATATATTTT. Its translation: CASSPIWGQGEYTIYF.

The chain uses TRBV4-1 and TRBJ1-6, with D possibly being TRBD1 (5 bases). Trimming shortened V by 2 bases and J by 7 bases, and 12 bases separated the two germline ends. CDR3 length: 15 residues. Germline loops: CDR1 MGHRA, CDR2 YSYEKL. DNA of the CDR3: TGCGCCAGCAGCCAATGGGGTGACAGAAATTCACCCCTCCACTTT. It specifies CASSQWGDRNSPLHF.

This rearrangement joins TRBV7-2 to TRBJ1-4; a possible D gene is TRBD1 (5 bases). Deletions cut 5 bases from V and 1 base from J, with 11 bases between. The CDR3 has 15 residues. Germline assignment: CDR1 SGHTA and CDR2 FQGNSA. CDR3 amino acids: CASSPNRITNEKLFF. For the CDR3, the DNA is TGTGCCAGCAGCCCTAACAGGATAACTAATGAAAAACTGTTTTTT. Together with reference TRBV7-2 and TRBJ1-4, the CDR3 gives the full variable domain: GAGVSQSPSNKVTEKGKDVELRCDPISGHTALYWYRQSLGQGLEFLIYFQGNSAPDKSGLPSDRFSAERTGGSVSTLTIQRTQQEDSAVYLCASSPNRITNEKLFFGSGTQLSVL.

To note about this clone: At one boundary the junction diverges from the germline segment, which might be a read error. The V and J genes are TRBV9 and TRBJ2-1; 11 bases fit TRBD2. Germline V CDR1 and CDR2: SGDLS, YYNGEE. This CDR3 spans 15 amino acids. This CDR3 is CASTVAGGTYNEQFF. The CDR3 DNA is TGTGCCAGCACCGTAGCGGGGGGGACCTACAATGAGCAGTTCTTC.

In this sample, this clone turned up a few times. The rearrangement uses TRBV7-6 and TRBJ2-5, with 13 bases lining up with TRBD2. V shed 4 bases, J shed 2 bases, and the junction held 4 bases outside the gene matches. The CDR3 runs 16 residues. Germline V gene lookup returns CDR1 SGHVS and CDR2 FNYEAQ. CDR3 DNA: TGTGCCAGCAGCTCTCGACTAGCGGGGGGACAAGAGACCCAGTACTTC. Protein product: CASSSRLAGGQETQYF.

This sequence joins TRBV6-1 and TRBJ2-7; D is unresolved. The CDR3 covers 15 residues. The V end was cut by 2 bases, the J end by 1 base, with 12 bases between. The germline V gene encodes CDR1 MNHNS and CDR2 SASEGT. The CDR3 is CASSEQALRSYEQYF. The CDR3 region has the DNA TGTGCCAGCAGTGAACAGGCGCTGCGATCCTACGAGCAGTACTTC.

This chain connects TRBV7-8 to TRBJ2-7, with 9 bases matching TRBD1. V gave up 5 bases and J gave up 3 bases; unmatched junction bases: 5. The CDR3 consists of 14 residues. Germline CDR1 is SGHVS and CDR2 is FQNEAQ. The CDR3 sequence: CASSPGTGIYEQYF. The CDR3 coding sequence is TGTGCCAGCAGCCCCGGGACAGGGATCTACGAGCAGTACTTC.